The source of this TCR beta chain is a study of identical twins. The study's findings and limits: Low generation-probability sequences were in excess among twin-shared out-of-frame alpha sequences. Twins showed weaker excess sharing in their beta out-of-frame sequences.

V was shortened by 3 bases and J by 1 base, with 15 bases between the two germline ends. This CDR3 has 16 residues. The germline V gene has CDR1 KGHSH and CDR2 LQKENI. cDNA molecules carried unique molecular identifiers, and template switching added a universal primer site. TCRdb called the 5' RACE reads again in MiXCR, with one record for every CDR3 protein. The sample consists of 250,000 or so distinct CDR3 sequences, approximately 8.3% of them appearing once. With regard to this clonotype: Its antigen is unknown.

This same sample was also taken into another study, of yellow fever vaccine responses in identical twins. That study reports: After vaccination, twins' T cell response reportedly seemed partly convergent, partly personalized.

The genes are TRBV18 and TRBJ2-5; D may be TRBD1 (6 bases). The source is a woman younger than 30 in good health. Material: CD8+ T cells sorted from blood. The CDR3 sequence: CASSPPDSRPQETQYF. CDR3 sequence (DNA): TGTGCCAGCTCACCGCCGGACAGTCGGCCCCAAGAGACCCAGTACTTC.